A single T cell receptor beta chain is shown here with its context. The count of this clone is one. Its antigen specificity is not known. One base away there is no much larger clone; base qualities are not given. The data are from a study of T cell responses to AZD1222 COVID-19 vaccine (dated by TCRdb to about 2021). Looking at the study overall: AZD1222 recipients given second doses at about 4 weeks or at about 12 weeks were pooled, since spike-specific TCR depth and breadth were not found to differ between the two schedules. TCR sequencing was performed for roughly 250 trial participants, of whom roughly 200 were given two doses of AZD1222 and about 25 were given two doses of MenACWY control vaccine. Trial participants were enrolled into age subgroups of 18-55, 56-69 and 70-plus years, which contained about 150, 28 and 57 TCR-sequenced participants, respectively.

Findings and caveats that apply to the study as a whole: Conclusions about previously exposed vaccinees are limited, since just 5 or 6 AZD1222 recipients were seropositive for SARS-CoV-2 at baseline. Because no day 14 peak-response samples were available, the repertoires could be characterized only after the peak T cell response. Reportedly, close to half of the unique spike-specific TCRs recognized epitopes lying outside the regions that are mutated in the B.1.351 and B.1.1.7 variants. In the small 56-69-year group, the increase in depth fell short of significance, most likely because of low power. CD4 TCRs associated with the vaccine covered the entire spike protein, and the dominant responses were in regions 160-218 and 743-854. Most participants were white British and females outnumbered males, and the authors suggested that clonal diversity may have been underestimated. After two AZD1222 doses, both the breadth and the depth of spike-specific TCRs were significantly higher than at day 0 and than in MenACWY recipients.

This specimen's time point label, per the study, means: baseline before first vaccination. The vaccinee samples were drawn from two UK trials, COV001 and COV002, one of which was a single-blind randomized controlled phase 2/3 trial testing AZD1222 (ChAdOx1 nCoV-19) in healthy adults. Trial participant PBMC samples were collected at day 0 and day 28 after the second dose for TCRbeta chain sequencing. The CDR3 regions of human TCRbeta chains were analyzed by immunosequencing. The study's processing was this. TCRs in the repertoires were matched against a reference library of SARS-CoV-2-specific TCRs that had been generated with the MIRA antigen-specificity platform. Breadth was defined as the fraction of unique TCRs that were SARS-CoV-2-associated, and depth was defined as the fraction of total T cells that were SARS-CoV-2-associated. Using the MIRA data, every spike-specific TCR was mapped to the spike region that the TCR reacted to and assigned to either a CD4 or a CD8 class. Log10-transformed breadth and depth values were compared by one-way ANOVA with Sidak's multiple comparisons tests. TCRdb took over this immuneACCESS table, retaining in-frame rearrangements with V and J assigned. Such tables are incomplete; in checked studies, under half of the missing clones stem from an unresolved V gene, and the remainder is unexplained. The D gene and trimming were derived from the DNA, and the V and J assignments and clone size from that table. The sample records 90,000 to 95,000 clones, approximately 90% of which are singletons. Roughly 20% of the sample is taken by the ten largest.

The sequence was obtained from an adult in good health. The sequencing here drew on peripheral blood, taken on day 0 of AZD1222 vaccination.

The DNA sequence is given as TGTGCCGCCCAACGGGGGATAATGAACACTGAAGCTTTCTTT. Its translation is CAAQRGIMNTEAFF. The sequence links TRBV10-3 to TRBJ1-1; TRBD1 is possibly the D segment (5 matching bases). The CDR3 contains 14 residues, cysteine and phenylalanine counted. Only CDR3 DNA is held: 42 bases, read in frame from base 1. The junction carries 16 bases between V and J, which are trimmed by 11 bases and 0 bases respectively. From the germline V gene, CDR1 is ENHRY and CDR2 is SYGVKD.